This TCR beta chain derives from a study of control samples from healthy donors and cancer patients. TCRdb's table, derived via immunoSEQ multiplex PCR, lists solely in-frame clones and lacks some. The profile shows about 95,000 clones, about 88% of them singletons. CDR3 length: 15 amino acids. Between the trimmed V and J ends, which lost 5 bases and 4 bases, there was a span of 15 bases. Germline CDR1 and CDR2: LNHDA and SQIVND (reference sequence). The chain links TRBV19 to TRBJ2-1; D may correspond to TRBD1 or TRBD2 (6 bases each). Sequencing used blood. This clonotype was sampled from a woman in her 70s in good health. CDR3 amino acids: CASSSRGTRYNEQFF. CDR3 in DNA: TGTGCCAGTAGTTCTCGCGGGACAAGATACAATGAGCAGTTCTTC.